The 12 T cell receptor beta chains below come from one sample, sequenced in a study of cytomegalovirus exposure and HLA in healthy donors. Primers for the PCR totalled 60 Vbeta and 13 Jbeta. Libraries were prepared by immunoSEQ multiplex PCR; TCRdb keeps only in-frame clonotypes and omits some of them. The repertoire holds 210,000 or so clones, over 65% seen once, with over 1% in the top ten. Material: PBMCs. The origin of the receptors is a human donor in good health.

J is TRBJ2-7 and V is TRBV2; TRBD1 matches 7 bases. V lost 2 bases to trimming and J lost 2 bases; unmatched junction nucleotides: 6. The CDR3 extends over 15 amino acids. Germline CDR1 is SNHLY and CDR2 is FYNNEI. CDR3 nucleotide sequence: TGTGCCAGCAGTGAATTTGAGGGGGCCACCTACGAGCAGTACTTC. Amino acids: CASSEFEGATYEQYF. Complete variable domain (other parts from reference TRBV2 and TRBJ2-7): EPEVTQTPSHQVTQMGQEVILRCVPISNHLYFYWYRQILGQKVEFLVSFYNNEISEKSEIFDDQFSVERPDGSNFTLKIRSTKLEDSAMYFCASSEFEGATYEQYFGPGTRLTVT.

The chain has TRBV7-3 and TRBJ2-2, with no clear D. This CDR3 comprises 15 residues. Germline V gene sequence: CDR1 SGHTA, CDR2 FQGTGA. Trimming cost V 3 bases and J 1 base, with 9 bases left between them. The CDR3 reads CASSFMARNTGELFF. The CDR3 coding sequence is TGTGCCAGCAGCTTTATGGCCAGGAACACCGGGGAGCTGTTTTTT. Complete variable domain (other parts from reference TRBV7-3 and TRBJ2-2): GAGVSQTPSNKVTEKGKYVELRCDPISGHTALYWYRQSLGQGPEFLIYFQGTGAADDSGLPNDRFFAVRPEGSVSTLKIQRTERGDSAVYLCASSFMARNTGELFFGEGSRLTVL.

CDR3 DNA sequence: TGTGCCAGCTCACCCGACTCTATTCAGCCCCAGCATTTT. It translates to CASSPDSIQPQHF. The chain uses TRBV18 and TRBJ1-5; D remains ambiguous. CDR3 length: 13 residues. CDR1 is KGHSH, CDR2 LQKENI, per germline. V lost 3 bases to trimming and J lost 6 bases, with 9 bases between them.

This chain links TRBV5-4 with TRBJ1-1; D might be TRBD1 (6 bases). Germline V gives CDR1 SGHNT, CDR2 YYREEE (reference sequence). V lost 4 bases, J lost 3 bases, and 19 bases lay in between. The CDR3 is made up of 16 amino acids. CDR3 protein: CASSLTGGGYDTEAFF. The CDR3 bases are TGTGCCAGCAGCCTTACGGGAGGGGGTTATGACACTGAAGCTTTCTTT.

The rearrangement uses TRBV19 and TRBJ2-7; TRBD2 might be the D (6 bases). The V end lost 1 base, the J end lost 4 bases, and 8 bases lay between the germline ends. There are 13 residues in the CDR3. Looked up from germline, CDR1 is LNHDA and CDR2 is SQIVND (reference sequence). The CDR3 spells CASSIAGEYEQYF. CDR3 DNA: TGTGCCAGTAGTATAGCGGGGGAGTACGAGCAGTACTTC.

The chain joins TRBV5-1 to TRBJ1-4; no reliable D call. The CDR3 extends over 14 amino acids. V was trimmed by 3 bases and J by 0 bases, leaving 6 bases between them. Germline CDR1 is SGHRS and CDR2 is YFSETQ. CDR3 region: CASSSVATNEKLFF. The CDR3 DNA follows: TGCGCCAGCAGCTCAGTCGCAACTAATGAAAAACTGTTTTTT. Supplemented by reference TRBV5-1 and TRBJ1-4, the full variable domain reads KAGVTQTPRYLIKTRGQQVTLSCSPISGHRSVSWYQQTPGQGLQFLFEYFSETQRNKGNFPGRFSGRQFSNSRSEMNVSTLELGDSALYLCASSSVATNEKLFFGSGTQLSVL.

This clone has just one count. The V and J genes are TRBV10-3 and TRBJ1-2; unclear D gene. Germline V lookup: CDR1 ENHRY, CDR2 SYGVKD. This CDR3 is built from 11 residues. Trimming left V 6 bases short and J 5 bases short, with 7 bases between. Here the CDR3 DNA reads TGTGCCATCAGCGACAAGTATGGCTACACCTTC. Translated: CAISDKYGYTF.

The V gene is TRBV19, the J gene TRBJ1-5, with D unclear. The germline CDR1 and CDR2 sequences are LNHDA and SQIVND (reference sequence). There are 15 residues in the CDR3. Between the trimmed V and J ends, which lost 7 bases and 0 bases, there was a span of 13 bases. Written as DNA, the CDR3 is TGTGCCAGTACGAGAGCCATTGGTAGCAATCAGCCCCAGCATTTT. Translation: CASTRAIGSNQPQHF.

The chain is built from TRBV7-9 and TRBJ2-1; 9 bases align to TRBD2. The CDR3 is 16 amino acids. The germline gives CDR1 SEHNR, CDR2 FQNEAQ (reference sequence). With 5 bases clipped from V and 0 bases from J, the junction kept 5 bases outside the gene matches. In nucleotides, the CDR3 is TGTGCCAGCAGCCCTCTAGCGGGGAGCTCCTACAATGAGCAGTTCTTC. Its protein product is CASSPLAGSSYNEQFF.

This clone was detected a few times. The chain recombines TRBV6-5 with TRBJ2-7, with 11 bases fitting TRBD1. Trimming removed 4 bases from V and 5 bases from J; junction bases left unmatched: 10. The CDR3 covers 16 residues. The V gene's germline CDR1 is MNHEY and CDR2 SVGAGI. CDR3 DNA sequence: TGTGCCAGCAGTTTTGACCGGGACAGGGGGTTCAACGAGCAGTACTTC. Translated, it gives CASSFDRDRGFNEQYF.

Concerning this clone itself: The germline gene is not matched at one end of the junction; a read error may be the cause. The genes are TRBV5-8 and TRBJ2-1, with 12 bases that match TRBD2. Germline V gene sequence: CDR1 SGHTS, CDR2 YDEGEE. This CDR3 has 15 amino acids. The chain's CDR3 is CASSLGQTSGSERFF. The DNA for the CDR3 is TGTGCCAGCAGCTTGGGCCAGACTAGCGGGAGCGAGCGGTTCTTC.

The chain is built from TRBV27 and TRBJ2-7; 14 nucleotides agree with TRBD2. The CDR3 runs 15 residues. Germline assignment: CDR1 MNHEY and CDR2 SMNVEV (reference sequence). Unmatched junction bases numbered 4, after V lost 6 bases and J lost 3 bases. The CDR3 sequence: CASSHGLAGGYEQYF. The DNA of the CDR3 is TGTGCCAGCAGCCACGGACTAGCGGGAGGCTACGAGCAGTACTTC.